What follows is one T cell receptor (beta chain) and its context. This clone was picked up a small number of times. The target of this receptor is not known. One base away there is no much larger clone; base qualities are not given. The record originates from a study of a mutant IDH1 vaccine in newly diagnosed glioma (dated by TCRdb to the early 2020s). Broadly, across the study: In the chemotherapy-containing groups, vaccination started alongside temozolomide cycles, whereas in patients who had radiotherapy alone it started 4-6 weeks after radiotherapy. For exploratory analyses, longitudinal TCRB deep sequencing was carried out in 25 to 30 treated patients wherever samples were available. Peripheral blood was drawn at six visits: V03 (baseline), V05, V07, V10, V12 and V13. Of the roughly 33 treated patients, about 62% were male and about 38% were female, and the mean age was 40.4 years. Before enrollment, patients had received standard therapy of radiotherapy alone, temozolomide alone, or radiochemotherapy with temozolomide; most received the combination. The week-35 safety follow-up was designated visit V12, and the week-47 end of study was designated visit V13.

Including the terminal cysteine and phenylalanine, the CDR3 comprises 14 residues. Only CDR3 DNA is held: 42 bases, read in frame from base 1. The junction shows trimming of 0 bases on V and 0 bases on J, plus 4 bases between the germline ends. The germline V gene supplies CDR1 SGDLS and CDR2 YYNGEE. The time point label, read with the paper, signifies: week 47, end of study. Each vaccine dose was 300 ug of a 20-mer mutant IDH1 peptide in Montanide, given subcutaneously with topical imiquimod. Patients were given eight vaccinations, in weeks 1, 3, 5, 7, 11, 15, 19 and 23, which matched visits V03 through V10. Donors had newly diagnosed WHO grade 3 or 4 IDH1-mutant astrocytomas with loss of nuclear ATRX. The samples were drawn from NOA16, a multicentre, single-arm, open-label phase I trial in Germany that tested a mutant IDH1 peptide vaccine in humans for the first time. Genomic DNA for TCRB sequencing was isolated from EDTA blood with the DNeasy Blood and Tissue Kit.

Library generation was performed with the immunoSEQ multiplex PCR assay. The hsTCRB Kit was used according to the manufacturer's protocol to amplify rearranged TCR beta chain sequences. TCRB libraries were sequenced on an Illumina MiSeq. In the original analysis: The kit vendor's proprietary platform handled demultiplexing, trimming and gene mapping. TCRdb limited this immuneACCESS table to in-frame rearrangements with V and J called. A share of clones is missing; checked studies link under half to unresolved V genes, and the rest is unexplained. D and trimming were read from the DNA, whereas the V and J calls and clone size are those reported in that table. This sample lists more than 50,000 clones; 65% were detected once. Of the sample, about 4.8% is held by the ten largest clones. Overall study outcomes, separate from this receptor: Availability determined which PBMC samples were chosen for TCRB deep sequencing. Pseudoprogression seemed to be unrelated to changes in the top peripheral T cell clonotypes found by TCRB sequencing. Immune responses induced by the vaccine were seen in about 93% of patients across multiple MHC alleles. It was noted by the authors that analyses of patient blood samples could not be reproduced owing to sample limitations.

The sequence derives from a man aged 40-50 years with glioma. Some clones in this sample may be carry-over from other donors' samples. Material: peripheral blood mononuclear cells (PBMCs), obtained from a glioma patient whose treatment included an IDH1 peptide vaccine. Rearrangement joined TRBV9 to TRBJ2-4; no D gene can be assigned with confidence. This receptor carries the CDR3 CASSVDVAKNIQYF. In nucleotides, the sequence is TGTGCCAGCAGCGTAGATGTAGCCAAAAACATTCAGTACTTC.